This T cell receptor (beta chain) comes out of a study of early T cells in non-severe SARS-CoV-2 infection. V was shortened by 5 bases and J by 7 bases, with 9 bases between the two germline ends. This CDR3 has 12 residues. TCRdb redid the calling of the 5' RACE reads with MiXCR, one entry per CDR3 protein. The sample carries about 60,000 distinct CDR3 sequences, 20% to 25% recorded once. The TCR originated in an adult who was a healthcare worker with PCR-confirmed SARS-CoV-2 infection or an uninfected control (not recorded which). The chain combines TRBV12-3 or TRBV12-4 with TRBJ1-5; D gene unclear. This specimen consisted of whole blood, obtained at baseline. Here the CDR3 DNA reads TGTGCCAGCAGTCCTGCCGGACAGCCCCAGCATTTT. It is translated as CASSPAGQPQHF.